The 3 T cell receptor beta chains listed next were all sequenced from one sample in a study of blood T cell repertoires in COVID-19. The assay was immunoSEQ multiplex PCR, and TCRdb's table has in-frame clones only and misses some. The top ten hold approximately 1.5% of the sample, which has a few hundred thousand clones, 80% to 90% seen once. The sequenced material came from peripheral blood. These receptors were obtained from a woman in her thirties or forties who had recovered from COVID-19.

The J gene is TRBJ1-4, the V gene TRBV6-5; D might be TRBD1 (6 bases). CDR1 MNHEY and CDR2 SVGAGI come from the germline V gene. V dropped 2 bases and J dropped 2 bases, with 9 bases sitting between them. This CDR3 contains 15 residues. The CDR3 protein is CASSYLRGTNEKLFF. The CDR3 DNA reads as TGTGCCAGCAGTTACCTGAGGGGGACTAATGAAAAACTGTTTTTT.

This rearrangement joins TRBV13 to TRBJ2-4; a weak D match, TRBD1 (6 bases). The CDR3 contains 17 residues. The V end was cut by 5 bases, the J end by 5 bases, with 22 bases between. CDR1 and CDR2 (germline): PRHDT, FYEKMQ (reference sequence). The CDR3 sequence: CASSEGRAQGSQNIQYF. The CDR3 bases are TGTGCCAGCAGCGAAGGCCGGGCACAGGGTAGCCAAAACATTCAGTACTTC.

V is TRBV5-1 and J is TRBJ1-2; 9 nucleotides line up with TRBD1. V dropped 4 bases and J dropped 8; count of bases not matched to a gene: 12. Germline CDR1 is SGHRS and CDR2 is YFSETQ. The CDR3 spans 15 residues. CDR3 DNA sequence: TGCGCCAGCAGCAATAAAACCGGGACAGGGTTGGGCTACACCTTC. This encodes CASSNKTGTGLGYTF.